This TCR beta chain was captured by sequencing in a study of shared clonotypes between healthy human individuals. The overall study: Each donor had three CD4 naive, three CD4 memory, two CD8 naive and one CD8 memory plate. General study points: About 5.2% was the fraction of naive CD4 clonotypes found shared across a few donors. What naive subsets generally showed was a larger estimated richness than memory subsets showed. The study found lower generation probabilities in non-shared clonotypes than in those shared by all four donors.

Points on this clone: Its specificity is not known.

Assay: immunoSEQ multiplex PCR; the TCRdb copy retains only in-frame clones and omits some. The table shows approximately 720,000 clones, with around 72% occurring only once. The V and J ends lost 5 bases and 2 bases respectively, with 13 bases between them. Per the germline V gene, CDR1 is LNHDA and CDR2 is SQIVND (reference sequence). The CDR3 has 15 residues. V usage is TRBV19 and J usage is TRBJ1-3; D uncertain. Sequencing was carried out using memory CD4+ T cells sorted from blood. Subset described: CD45RA-negative fraction. This TCR derives from a woman aged 25-40 years in good health. CDR3 amino acids: CASSSQGRPGNTIYF. CDR3 nucleotides: TGTGCCAGTAGTTCACAAGGACGGCCTGGAAACACCATATATTTT.